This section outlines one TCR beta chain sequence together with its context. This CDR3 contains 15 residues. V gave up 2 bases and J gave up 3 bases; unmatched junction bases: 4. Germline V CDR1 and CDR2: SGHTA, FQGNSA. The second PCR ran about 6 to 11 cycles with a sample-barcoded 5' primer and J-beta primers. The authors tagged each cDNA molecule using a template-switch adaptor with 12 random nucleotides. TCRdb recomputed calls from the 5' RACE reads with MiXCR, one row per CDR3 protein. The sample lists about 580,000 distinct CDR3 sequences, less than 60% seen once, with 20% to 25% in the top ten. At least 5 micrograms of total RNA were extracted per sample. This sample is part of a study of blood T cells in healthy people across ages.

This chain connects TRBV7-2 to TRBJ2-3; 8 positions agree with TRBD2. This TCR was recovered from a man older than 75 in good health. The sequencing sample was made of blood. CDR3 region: CASSLRSGRTDTQYF. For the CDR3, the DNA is TGTGCCAGCAGCTTAAGGAGCGGGAGAACAGATACGCAGTATTTT.